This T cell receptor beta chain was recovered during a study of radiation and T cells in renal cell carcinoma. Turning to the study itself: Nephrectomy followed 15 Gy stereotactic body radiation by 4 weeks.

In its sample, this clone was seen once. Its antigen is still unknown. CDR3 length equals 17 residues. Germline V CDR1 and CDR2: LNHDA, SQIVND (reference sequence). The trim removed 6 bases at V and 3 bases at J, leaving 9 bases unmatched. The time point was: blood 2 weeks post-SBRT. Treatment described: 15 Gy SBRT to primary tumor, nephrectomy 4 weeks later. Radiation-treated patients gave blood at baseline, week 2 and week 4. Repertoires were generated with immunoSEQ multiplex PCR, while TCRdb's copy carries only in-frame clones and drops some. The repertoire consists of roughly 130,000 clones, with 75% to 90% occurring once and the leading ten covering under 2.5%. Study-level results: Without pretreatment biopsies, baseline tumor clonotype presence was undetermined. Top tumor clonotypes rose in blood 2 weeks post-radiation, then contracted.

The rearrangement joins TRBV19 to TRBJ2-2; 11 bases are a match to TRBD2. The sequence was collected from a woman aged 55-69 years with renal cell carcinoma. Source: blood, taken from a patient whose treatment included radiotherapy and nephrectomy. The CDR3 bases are TGTGCCAGTAGAGAGAGTACGGGACTAGCGGACACCGGGGAGCTGTTTTTT. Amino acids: CASRESTGLADTGELFF.